This TCR beta chain derives from a study of T cell responses to AZD1222 COVID-19 vaccine. It was second doses at about 4 or about 12 weeks that were pooled. A word on this clone: Its antigen is not identified.

Study-wide results and caveats: Among vaccine-associated CD4 TCRs, coverage spanned spike, with dominance at 160-218 and 743-854. The peak T cell response came first, and repertoires were sampled only after it.

The ends lost 5 bases at V and 4 bases at J; junction bases unmatched: 5. Germline-derived CDR1 and CDR2 are MDHEN and SYDVKM. The CDR3 sequence is 15 residues long. Here immunoSEQ multiplex PCR was the method, and the copy in TCRdb shows in-frame clones only, minus some. The sample includes 110,000 or so clones, approximately 89% of them seen just once. This TCR was recovered from an adult who received the AZD1222 COVID-19 vaccine. The J gene is TRBJ1-1, the V gene TRBV28; 12 nucleotides line up with TRBD1. The sequenced sample was peripheral blood, obtained 28 days after the second AZD1222 dose. The CDR3 region is CASSPGTGGLTEAFF. In DNA form, the CDR3 reads TGTGCCAGCAGTCCGGGGACAGGGGGCCTCACTGAAGCTTTCTTT.